The source of this T cell receptor beta chain is a study of T cell clonality in common variable immunodeficiency. Per germline, CDR1 SQVTM and CDR2 ANQGSEA. The CDR3 runs 13 residues. V was clipped by 8 bases and J by 3 bases, with 16 bases between them. Assay: immunoSEQ multiplex PCR; the TCRdb copy retains only in-frame clones and omits some. The sample includes about 32,000 clones, none of them occurring once. At least ten counts were recorded for this clone. Its antigen is still unknown. The missing CDR3 end, 3 residues past where the read stops, is filled in from the germline J gene. The study, taken as a whole, reports: Common variable immunodeficiency TCR beta sequences reportedly had fewer deletions and N-nucleotide insertions.

Source material: peripheral blood mononuclear cells. The chain combines TRBV29-1 with TRBJ1-1, with D possibly matching TRBD1 (5 bases). The source is a human donor with common variable immunodeficiency. CDR3 in amino acids: CSPYSGGDTEAFF. The sequenced CDR3 bases are TGCAGCCCTTACTCCGGGGGAGACACTGAA.